This TCR beta chain was sequenced for a study of blood T cell repertoires in COVID-19. Overall study: Italy, Spain and the United States were the sources of the convalescent and acute COVID-19 samples. T cells, B-cell-depleted T cells, or PBMCs provided the cDNA or gDNA that served as material.

The CDR3 sequence is 14 residues long. Per the germline V gene, CDR1 is DFQATT and CDR2 is SNEGSKA (reference sequence). The ends were cut back, 3 bases at V and 0 bases at J, with 9 bases in the middle. Source study methods: It was from reference gene primer amplification that nucleated cell counts were estimated. Clones were read by immunoSEQ multiplex PCR, and TCRdb kept only the in-frame ones, dropping some. The V and J calls and the clone size are those of that table, but D and trimming were determined from the DNA. This table has about 35,000 clones, about 80% appearing once. The receptor comes from a man aged 45 to 65 with acute or convalescent COVID-19. This rearrangement joins TRBV20-1 to TRBJ1-3; D remains unclear. Material for sequencing was peripheral blood. This CDR3 reads CSASLDSSGNTIYF. DNA of the CDR3: TGCAGTGCTAGTCTAGATTCCTCTGGAAACACCATATATTTT.